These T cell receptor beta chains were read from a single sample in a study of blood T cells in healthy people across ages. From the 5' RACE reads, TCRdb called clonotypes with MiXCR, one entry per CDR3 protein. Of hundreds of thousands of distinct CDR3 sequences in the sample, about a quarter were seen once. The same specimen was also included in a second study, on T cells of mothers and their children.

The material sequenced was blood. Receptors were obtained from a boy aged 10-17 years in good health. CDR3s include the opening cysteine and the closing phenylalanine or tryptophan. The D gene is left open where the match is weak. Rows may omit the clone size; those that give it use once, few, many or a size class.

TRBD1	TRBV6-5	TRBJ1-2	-	CASRRQGIGANYGYTF	TGTGCCAGCAGAAGACAGGGAATAGGGGCTAACTATGGCTACACCTTC
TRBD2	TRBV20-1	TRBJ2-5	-	CSARFGRTETQYF	TGCAGTGCCCGGTTCGGGAGGACGGAGACCCAGTACTTC
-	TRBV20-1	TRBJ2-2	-	CSVSGLTGELFF	TGCAGTGTTTCAGGTCTAACCGGGGAGCTGTTTTTT
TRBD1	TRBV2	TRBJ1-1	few	CASRGQVGNTEAFF	TGTGCCAGCAGGGGACAGGTGGGGAACACTGAAGCTTTCTTT
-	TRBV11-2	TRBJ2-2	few	CASSLPVGGELFF	TGTGCCAGCAGCTTACCGGTTGGTGGGGAGCTGTTTTTT
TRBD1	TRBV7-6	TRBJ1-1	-	CASSTSQGGDTEAFF	TGTGCCAGCAGTACCTCTCAGGGGGGGGACACTGAAGCTTTCTTT
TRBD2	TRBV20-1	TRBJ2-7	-	CSAPGEGPGNEQYF	TGCAGTGCCCCCGGGGAGGGACCAGGGAACGAGCAGTACTTC
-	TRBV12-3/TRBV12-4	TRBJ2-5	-	CASSDPGGPGEETQYF	TGTGCCAGCAGTGACCCGGGGGGCCCTGGGGAAGAGACCCAGTACTTC
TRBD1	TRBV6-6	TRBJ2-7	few	CASSFTGVEQYF	TGTGCCAGCAGTTTTACAGGGGTCGAGCAGTACTTC
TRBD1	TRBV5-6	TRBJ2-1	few	CASSFLRDRQYNEQFF	TGTGCCAGCAGCTTCCTCCGGGACAGGCAGTACAATGAGCAGTTCTTC
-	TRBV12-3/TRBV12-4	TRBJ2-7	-	CASSFYRAGDHEQYF	TGTGCCAGCAGCTTCTACCGCGCAGGGGACCACGAGCAGTACTTC
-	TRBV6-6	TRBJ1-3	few	CASRPQIDGNTIYF	TGTGCCAGCAGACCACAGATAGATGGAAACACCATATATTTT
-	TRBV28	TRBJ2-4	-	CASSSDGYLAKNIQYF	TGTGCCAGCAGTTCGGACGGCTACTTAGCCAAAAACATTCAGTACTTC
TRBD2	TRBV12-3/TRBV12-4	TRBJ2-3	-	CASSLLAGGHTDTQYF	TGTGCCAGCAGTCTTCTAGCGGGAGGGCACACAGATACGCAGTATTTT
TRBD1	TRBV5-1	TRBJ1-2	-	CASSLGIRQGDGYTF	TGCGCCAGCAGCTTGGGGATAAGACAGGGGGATGGCTACACCTTC
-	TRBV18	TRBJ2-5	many	CASSPPGSETQYF	TGTGCCAGCTCACCACCGGGGTCGGAGACCCAGTACTTC
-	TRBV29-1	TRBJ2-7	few	CSVLDGYEQYF	TGCAGCGTACTAGACGGATACGAGCAGTACTTC
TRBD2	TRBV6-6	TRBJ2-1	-	CASSRGGVLDEQFF	TGTGCCAGCTCGCGGGGGGGCGTATTGGATGAGCAGTTCTTC
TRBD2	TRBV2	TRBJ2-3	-	CASNREARTDTQYF	TGTGCCAGCAATCGGGAGGCCCGCACAGATACGCAGTATTTT
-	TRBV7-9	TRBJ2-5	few	CASSAPGLEKETQYF	TGTGCCAGCAGCGCCCCTGGACTGGAGAAAGAGACCCAGTACTTC
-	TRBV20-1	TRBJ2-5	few	CSASGGRPGETQYF	TGCAGTGCTAGTGGCGGTCGACCAGGGGAGACCCAGTACTTC
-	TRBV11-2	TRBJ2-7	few	CASSWSGIPPYEQYF	TGTGCCAGCAGCTGGTCGGGGATCCCCCCCTACGAGCAGTACTTC
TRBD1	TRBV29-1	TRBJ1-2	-	CSVERTGQNYGYTF	TGCAGCGTCGAAAGGACAGGGCAGAACTATGGCTACACCTTC
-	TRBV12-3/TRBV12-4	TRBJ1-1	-	CASSLRGGEAFF	TGTGCCAGCAGTTTAAGGGGGGGGGAAGCTTTCTTT
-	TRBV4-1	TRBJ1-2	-	CASSQVWVSSSGYTF	TGCGCCAGCAGCCAAGTATGGGTTTCAAGTTCTGGCTACACCTTC
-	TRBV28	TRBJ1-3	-	CASSLTGIGNTIYF	TGTGCCAGCAGTTTAACGGGTATTGGAAACACCATATATTTT
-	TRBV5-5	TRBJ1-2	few	CASSLEAWGGDYGYTF	TGTGCCAGCAGCTTGGAGGCCTGGGGCGGAGACTATGGCTACACCTTC
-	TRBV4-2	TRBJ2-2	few	CASSQEAGAGGGELFF	TGTGCCAGCAGCCAAGAGGCGGGGGCCGGGGGCGGGGAGCTGTTTTTT
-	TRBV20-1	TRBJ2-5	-	CSARQGRETQYF	TGCAGTGCTAGACAGGGTCGAGAGACCCAGTACTTC
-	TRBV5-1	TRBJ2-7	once	CASSLDSLGEQYF	TGCGCCAGCAGCTTGGACAGCCTGGGGGAGCAGTACTTC
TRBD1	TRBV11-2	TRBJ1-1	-	CASRNRGQAGGAFF	TGTGCCAGCAGGAACCGGGGACAGGCGGGGGGAGCTTTCTTT
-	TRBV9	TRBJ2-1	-	CASSGIAVGSYNEQFF	TGTGCCAGCAGCGGTATAGCGGTAGGGTCCTACAATGAGCAGTTCTTC
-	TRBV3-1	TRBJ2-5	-	CASSFGVGGTQYF	TGTGCCAGCAGTTTCGGGGTGGGAGGGACCCAGTACTTC
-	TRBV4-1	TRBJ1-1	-	CASSYGALRTEAFF	TGCGCCAGCAGCTATGGGGCATTAAGGACTGAAGCTTTCTTT
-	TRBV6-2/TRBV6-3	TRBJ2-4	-	CASRRDPKNIQYF	TGTGCCAGCCGCCGGGACCCCAAAAACATTCAGTACTTC
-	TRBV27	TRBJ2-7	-	CASSWDRDSYEQYF	TGTGCCAGCAGTTGGGACCGAGACTCCTACGAGCAGTACTTC
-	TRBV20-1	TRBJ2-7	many	CSARDSGTGNEQYF	TGCAGTGCTAGAGATTCAGGGACGGGCAACGAGCAGTACTTC
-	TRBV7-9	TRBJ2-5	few	CASSFLDSSETQYF	TGTGCCAGCAGCTTCCTCGACAGTTCTGAGACCCAGTACTTC
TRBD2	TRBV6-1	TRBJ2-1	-	CASKTSDLFNEQFF	TGTGCCAGCAAGACTAGCGACCTCTTCAATGAGCAGTTCTTC
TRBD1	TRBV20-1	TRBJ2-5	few	CSAVPHTGGAETQYF	TGCAGTGCTGTTCCTCATACAGGGGGCGCGGAGACCCAGTACTTC
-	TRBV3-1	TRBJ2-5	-	CASSLELRPQENQYF	TGTGCCAGCAGCTTAGAATTGCGGCCCCAAGAGAACCAGTACTTC
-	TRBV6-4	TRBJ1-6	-	CASSDSSGVGNSPLHF	TGTGCCAGCAGTGACTCGTCCGGGGTAGGCAATTCACCCCTCCACTTT
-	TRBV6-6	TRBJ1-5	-	CASSANLQAQHF	TGTGCCAGCAGTGCAAATCTCCAGGCCCAGCATTTT
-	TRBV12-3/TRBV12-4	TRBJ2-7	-	CASSRGTGGSEQYF	TGTGCCAGCAGTCGCGGGACCGGAGGATCCGAGCAGTACTTC
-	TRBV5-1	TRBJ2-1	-	CASSLDGTVLLDNEQFF	TGCGCCAGCAGCTTGGATGGGACCGTCCTCCTGGACAATGAGCAGTTCTTC
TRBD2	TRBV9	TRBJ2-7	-	CASSPRGAGASYEQYF	TGTGCCAGCAGCCCACGGGGAGCGGGGGCCTCCTACGAGCAGTACTTC
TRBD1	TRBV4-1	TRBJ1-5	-	CASSQGPGQGAEPQHF	TGCGCCAGCAGCCAAGGGCCGGGACAGGGGGCTGAGCCCCAGCATTTT
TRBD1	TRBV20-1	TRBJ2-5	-	CSASQRQGQETQYF	TGCAGTGCTTCCCAACGACAGGGGCAAGAGACCCAGTACTTC
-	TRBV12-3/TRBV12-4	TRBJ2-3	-	CASSGRGGADTQYF	TGTGCCAGCAGTGGCAGGGGGGGAGCAGATACGCAGTATTTT
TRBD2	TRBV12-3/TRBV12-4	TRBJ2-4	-	CASSLRSGGIAKNIQYF	TGTGCCAGCAGTTTAAGGAGCGGGGGCATAGCCAAAAACATTCAGTACTTC
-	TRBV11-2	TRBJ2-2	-	CASSFGYGQQNTGELFF	TGTGCCAGCAGCTTTGGCTATGGACAACAGAACACCGGGGAGCTGTTTTTT
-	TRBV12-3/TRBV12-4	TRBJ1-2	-	CASSLYDRFYGYTF	TGTGCCAGCAGTTTGTATGACAGGTTCTATGGCTACACCTTC
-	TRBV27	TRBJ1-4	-	CASSPLGFGEKLFF	TGTGCCAGCAGTCCCCTTGGTTTCGGTGAAAAACTGTTTTTT
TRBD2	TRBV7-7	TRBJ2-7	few	CAGSPGGGLAPSEQYF	TGTGCTGGCAGCCCAGGGGGAGGACTAGCGCCTTCCGAGCAGTACTTC
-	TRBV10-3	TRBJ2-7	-	CAISEGAYEQYF	TGTGCCATCAGTGAGGGGGCTTACGAGCAGTACTTC
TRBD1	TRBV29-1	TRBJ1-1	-	CSVARGDRGVEAFF	TGCAGCGTCGCCCGCGGGGACAGGGGTGTTGAAGCTTTCTTT
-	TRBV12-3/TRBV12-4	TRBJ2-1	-	CASSLSVGIPYNEQFF	TGTGCCAGCAGTTTAAGTGTGGGGATACCCTACAATGAGCAGTTCTTC
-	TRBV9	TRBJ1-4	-	CASSVAPYDLAEKEELFF	TGTGCCAGCAGCGTAGCCCCCTATGACCTCGCGGAAAAGGAAGAACTGTTTTTT
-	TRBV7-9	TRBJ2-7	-	CASSQTVAYEQYF	TGTGCCAGCAGCCAAACAGTCGCATACGAGCAGTACTTC
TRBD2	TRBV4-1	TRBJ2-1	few	CASSQGTSGAYNEQFF	TGCGCCAGCAGCCAAGGGACTAGCGGGGCCTACAATGAGCAGTTCTTC